What follows are 8 T cell receptor beta chains derived from one specimen sequenced in a study of control samples from healthy donors and cancer patients. Only in-frame clones appear in the TCRdb table, and some are missing; sequencing was by immunoSEQ multiplex PCR. The data contain 65,000 to 100,000 clones, about 90% of them singletons. Sequences were obtained from blood. These receptor sequences come from a man between 45 and 60 years old in good health.

V is TRBV19 and J is TRBJ2-3; D unclear. V was pared by 7 bases and J by 1 base, with 6 bases between. This CDR3 has 12 amino acids. Per the germline V gene, CDR1 is LNHDA and CDR2 is SQIVND (reference sequence). The CDR3 DNA is TGTGCCAGTAAACTGGGCACAGATACGCAGTATTTT. Translated: CASKLGTDTQYF.

The chain recombines TRBV5-4 with TRBJ1-4; a weak D match, TRBD1 (6 bases). Trimming cost V 4 bases and J 6 bases, with 10 bases left between them. This CDR3 is built from 13 residues. The V gene's germline CDR1 is SGHNT and CDR2 YYREEE (reference sequence). CDR3 in amino acids: CASSDYRDEKLFF. CDR3 coding DNA: TGTGCCAGCAGCGACTACAGGGATGAAAAACTGTTTTTT.

J is TRBJ2-7 and V is TRBV3-1 (or the pseudogene TRBV3-2); D perhaps matches TRBD2 (6 bases). Looked up from germline, CDR1 is LGHDT and CDR2 is YNNKEL (reference sequence). The CDR3 runs to 14 residues. V lost 3 bases and J lost 2, with 11 bases in between. The chain's CDR3 is CASSQFSGPYEQYF. In nucleotides, the CDR3 is TGTGCCAGCAGCCAGTTTAGCGGCCCCTACGAGCAGTACTTC.

The chain links TRBV11-3 to TRBJ1-2, with 7 bases lining up with TRBD1. The V gene end was trimmed by 5 bases and the J gene end by 8 bases; junction bases not matched to a gene: 11. This CDR3 comprises 14 residues. From germline, CDR1 is SGHNT and CDR2 YENEEA. The CDR3 coding sequence is TGTGCCAGCAGCCACCGGGACAGATGGGAGGGCTACACCTTC. Translating it yields CASSHRDRWEGYTF.

The chain joins TRBV9 to TRBJ2-3; maybe TRBD2 (7 bases). The CDR3 runs 17 residues. V lost 1 base and J lost 5, with 20 bases in between. In germline, CDR1 is SGDLS, CDR2 YYNGEE. The CDR3: CASSVPLAPKGVDTQYF. For the CDR3, the DNA is TGTGCCAGCAGCGTACCACTAGCGCCCAAGGGGGTAGATACGCAGTATTTT.

The table lists this clone with a few counts. The chain couples TRBV19 to TRBJ1-3; a possible D gene is TRBD1 (6 bases). Per the germline V gene, CDR1 is LNHDA and CDR2 is SQIVND (reference sequence). Between the trimmed V and J ends, which lost 5 bases and 1 base, there was a span of 18 bases. This CDR3 has 17 amino acids. The CDR3 DNA follows: TGTGCCAGTAGTCCACTAGGGGGGCCAGGATCTGGAAACACCATATATTTT. Residues: CASSPLGGPGSGNTIYF.

The table lists this clone with a few counts. The rearrangement uses TRBV25-1 and TRBJ2-7; 11 bases agree with TRBD1. Germline CDR1 is MGHDK and CDR2 is SYGVNS. The CDR3 extends over 14 amino acids. V trimming: 7 bases; J trimming: 6 bases; junction bases outside the gene matches: 8. As DNA, the CDR3 is TGTGCCAGCACCGAAGGGACAGGGGGTTCCGAGCAGTACTTC. Translated, it gives CASTEGTGGSEQYF.

The genes are TRBV11-2 and TRBJ2-3; no clear D. CDR1 is SGHAT and CDR2 is FQNNGV in the germline V gene. V lost 7 bases to trimming and J lost 2 bases, with 13 bases between them. This CDR3 has 14 amino acids. CDR3 loop: CASNDVGLTDTQYF. The CDR3 DNA is TGTGCCAGCAACGACGTGGGTCTCACAGATACGCAGTATTTT.